Sequencing of this TCR beta chain was carried out in a study of blood T cell repertoires in COVID-19. Germline assignment: CDR1 LGHNT and CDR2 FRNRAP. CDR3 length: 15 residues. V lost 2 bases and J lost 2, with 13 bases in between. Followed longitudinally, the Seattle patients had been enrolled during active infection. Here immunoSEQ multiplex PCR was the method, and the copy in TCRdb shows in-frame clones only, minus some. Found here are over 70,000 clones, less than 95% of them singletons; the top ten hold more than 6%. The TCR comes from a man younger than 30 with COVID-19, enrolled during active disease. Sequenced sample: peripheral blood. This rearrangement joins TRBV12-5 to TRBJ2-7; tentative D call: TRBD2 (5 bases). CDR3 sequence reads: CASGLKGGYTYEQYF. The DNA of the CDR3 is TGTGCTAGTGGTTTGAAAGGAGGTTACACCTACGAGCAGTACTTC.